Below are 10 T cell receptor beta chains sequenced from a single sample in a study of lymphopenia after photon versus proton radiotherapy. Clones were read by immunoSEQ multiplex PCR, and TCRdb kept only the in-frame ones, dropping some. The sample shows 65,000 to 85,000 clones, about 90% of them seen only once. Sequenced material: peripheral blood, taken from a patient treated with photon-based radiotherapy. These TCRs come from a woman aged 40 to 50 with cholangiocarcinoma.

CDR3 sequence: CASSLGQQETQYF. CDR3 coding DNA: TGTGCCAGCAGTCTGGGACAGCAAGAGACCCAGTACTTC. The chain couples TRBV6-5 to TRBJ2-5; 7 bases map to TRBD1. The length of the CDR3 is 13 residues. The J segment lost 2 bases and the V segment lost 5 bases, leaving 2 bases of the junction unmatched. Germline V gives CDR1 MNHEY, CDR2 SVGAGI.

The J gene is TRBJ2-1, the V gene TRBV5-1; 7 bases agree with TRBD1. Germline CDR1 is SGHRS and CDR2 is YFSETQ. CDR3 size: 13 residues. V shed 4 bases and J 5 bases; nucleotides not matched to a gene: 3. In nucleotides, the CDR3 is TGCGCCAGCAGCAAAACAGGGGACAATGAGCAGTTCTTC. It translates to CASSKTGDNEQFF.

This rearrangement joins TRBV5-1 to TRBJ2-3; the match to TRBD2 covers 9 bases. The length of the CDR3 is 15 residues. The V segment lost 3 bases and the J segment 4 bases; nucleotides outside the gene matches: 6. Germline lookup yields CDR1 SGHRS and CDR2 YFSETQ. The CDR3 DNA is TGCGCCAGCAGCTGCGCGGGGGGGCGGGCAGATACGCAGTATTTT. Translation: CASSCAGGRADTQYF.

This chain joins TRBV6-1 and TRBJ2-3; 9 bases line up with TRBD1. This CDR3 is built from 14 residues. V gave up 3 bases and J gave up 6 bases; unmatched junction bases: 4. The germline CDR1 and CDR2 sequences are MNHNS and SASEGT. CDR3 DNA sequence: TGTGCCAGCAGTGAGGGGACAGGGAGGGATACGCAGTATTTT. This encodes CASSEGTGRDTQYF.

The chain is built from TRBV19 and TRBJ2-3, with D hard to call. Germline lookup yields CDR1 LNHDA and CDR2 SQIVND (reference sequence). The CDR3 length is 14 residues. The V gene lost 4 bases and the J gene lost 0 bases, with 8 bases spanning the gap. The CDR3 protein is CASSNAASTDTQYF. The CDR3, as DNA: TGTGCCAGTAGTAATGCGGCTAGCACAGATACGCAGTATTTT.

The gene calls are TRBV6-5 and TRBJ2-3; TRBD1 aligns across 7 bases. V lost 7 bases, J lost 2 bases, and 9 bases stayed unmatched. The length of the CDR3 is 15 residues. Germline CDR1 reads MNHEY; CDR2 reads SVGAGI. The CDR3 DNA reads TGTGCCAGCAAATCCGACAGGGTGTACACAGATACGCAGTATTTT. This sequence encodes CASKSDRVYTDTQYF.

The rearrangement links TRBV6-5 to TRBJ1-1, with D maybe TRBD1 (5 bases). Germline CDR1 reads MNHEY; CDR2 reads SVGAGI. V was clipped by 0 bases and J by 3 bases, with 11 bases between them. This CDR3 has 15 amino acids. This CDR3 reads CASSYSTGAYTEAFF. CDR3 nucleotide sequence: TGTGCCAGCAGTTACTCGACCGGGGCGTACACTGAAGCTTTCTTT.

This clone was counted between two and nine times. Distinct nucleotide sequences in the sample also encode this CDR3. This chain joins TRBV19 and TRBJ1-3; the D is unclear. Germline-derived CDR1 and CDR2 are LNHDA and SQIVND (reference sequence). The CDR3 length is 15 residues. Trimming cost V 4 bases and J 0 bases, with 10 bases left between them. CDR3 coding DNA: TGTGCCAGTAGTACTAGACCGCGCTCTGGAAACACCATATATTTT. Residues: CASSTRPRSGNTIYF.

The rearrangement links TRBV27 to TRBJ2-1, with a weak D call TRBD2 (6 bases). CDR3 length: 15 residues. CDR1 MNHEY and CDR2 SMNVEV come from the germline V gene (reference sequence). Deletions cut 7 bases from V and 0 bases from J, with 13 bases between. CDR3 coding DNA: TGTGCCAGCAAGTTGTCCGGGAGCTCCTACAATGAGCAGTTCTTC. Residues: CASKLSGSSYNEQFF.

Only a few counts were recorded for this clone. The V gene is TRBV6-1, the J gene TRBJ2-7; perhaps D is TRBD1 or TRBD2 (5 bases each). From germline, CDR1 is MNHNS and CDR2 SASEGT. This CDR3 is built from 15 residues. V dropped 8 bases and J dropped 0 bases, with 17 bases sitting between them. The CDR3 loop reads CASVPNRDGSYEQYF. CDR3 DNA: TGTGCCAGCGTCCCAAACCGGGACGGCTCCTACGAGCAGTACTTC.